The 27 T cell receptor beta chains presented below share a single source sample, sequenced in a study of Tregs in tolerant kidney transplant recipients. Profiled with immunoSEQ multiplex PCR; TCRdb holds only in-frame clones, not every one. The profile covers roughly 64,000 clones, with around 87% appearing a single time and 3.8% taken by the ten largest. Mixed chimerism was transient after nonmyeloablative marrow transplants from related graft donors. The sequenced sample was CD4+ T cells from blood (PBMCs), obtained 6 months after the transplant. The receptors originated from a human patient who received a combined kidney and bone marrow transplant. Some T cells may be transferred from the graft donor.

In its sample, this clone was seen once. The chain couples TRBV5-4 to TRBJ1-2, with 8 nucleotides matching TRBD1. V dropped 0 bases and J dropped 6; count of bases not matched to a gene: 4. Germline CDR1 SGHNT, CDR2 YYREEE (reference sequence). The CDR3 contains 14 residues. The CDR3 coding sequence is TGTGCCAGCAGCTTGGACAGGACAGGGCATGGCTACACCTTC. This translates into CASSLDRTGHGYTF. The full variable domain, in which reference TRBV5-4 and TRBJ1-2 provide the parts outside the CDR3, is ETGVTQSPTHLIKTRGQQVTLRCSSQSGHNTVSWYQQALGQGPQFIFQYYREEENGRGNFPPRFSGLQFPNYSSELNVNALELDDSALYLCASSLDRTGHGYTFGSGTRLTVV.

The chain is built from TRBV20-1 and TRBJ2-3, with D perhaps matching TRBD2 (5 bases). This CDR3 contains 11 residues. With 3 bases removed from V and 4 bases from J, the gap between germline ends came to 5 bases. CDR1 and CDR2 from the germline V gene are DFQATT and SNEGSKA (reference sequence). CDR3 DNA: TGCAGTGCTAGGGAGGCAGATACGCAGTATTTT. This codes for CSAREADTQYF.

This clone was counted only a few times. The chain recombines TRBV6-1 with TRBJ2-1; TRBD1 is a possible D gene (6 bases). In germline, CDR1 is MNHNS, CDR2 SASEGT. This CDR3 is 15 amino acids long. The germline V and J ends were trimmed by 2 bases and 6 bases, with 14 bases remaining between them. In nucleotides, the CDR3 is TGTGCCAGCAGTGAACCAAGGCTGGGGGCCAATGAGCAGTTCTTC. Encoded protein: CASSEPRLGANEQFF.

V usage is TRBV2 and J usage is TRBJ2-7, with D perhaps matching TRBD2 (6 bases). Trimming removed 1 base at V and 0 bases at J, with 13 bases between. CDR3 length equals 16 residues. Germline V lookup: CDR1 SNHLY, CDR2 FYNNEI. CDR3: CASSEEGRGFSYEQYF. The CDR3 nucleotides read TGTGCCAGCAGTGAAGAAGGCCGGGGGTTCTCCTACGAGCAGTACTTC.

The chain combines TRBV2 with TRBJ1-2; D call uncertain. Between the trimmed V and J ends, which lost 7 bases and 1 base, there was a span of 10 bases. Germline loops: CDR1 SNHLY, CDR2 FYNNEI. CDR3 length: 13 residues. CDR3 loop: CASTRDVNYGYTF. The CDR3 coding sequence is TGTGCCAGCACACGGGATGTTAACTATGGCTACACCTTC.

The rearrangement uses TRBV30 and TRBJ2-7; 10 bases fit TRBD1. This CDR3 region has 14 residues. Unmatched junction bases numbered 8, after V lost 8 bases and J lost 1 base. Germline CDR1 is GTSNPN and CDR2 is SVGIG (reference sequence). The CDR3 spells CATSRDRGSYEQYF. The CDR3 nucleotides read TGTGCCACTTCTCGGGACAGGGGATCCTACGAGCAGTACTTC.

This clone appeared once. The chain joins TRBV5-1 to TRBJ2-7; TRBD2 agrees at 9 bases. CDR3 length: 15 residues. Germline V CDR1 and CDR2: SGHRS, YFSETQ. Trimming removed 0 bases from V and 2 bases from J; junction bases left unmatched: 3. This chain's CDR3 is CASSLGLAGTYEQYF. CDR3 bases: TGCGCCAGCAGCTTGGGGCTAGCGGGGACCTACGAGCAGTACTTC.

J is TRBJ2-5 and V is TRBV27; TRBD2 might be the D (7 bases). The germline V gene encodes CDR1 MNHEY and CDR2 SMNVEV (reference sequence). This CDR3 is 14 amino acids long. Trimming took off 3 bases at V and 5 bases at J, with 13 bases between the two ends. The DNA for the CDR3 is TGTGCCAGCAGTTTGGGGGGGGGCCTTGAGACCCAGTACTTC. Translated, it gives CASSLGGGLETQYF.

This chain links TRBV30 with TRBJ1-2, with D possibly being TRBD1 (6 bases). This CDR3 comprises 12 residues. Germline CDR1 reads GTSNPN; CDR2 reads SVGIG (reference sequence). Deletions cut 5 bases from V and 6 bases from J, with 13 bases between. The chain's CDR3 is CAWGTIGDGYTF. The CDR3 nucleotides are TGTGCCTGGGGGACAATTGGGGATGGCTACACCTTC.

CDR3: CASSFYRNNQPQHF. In nucleotides, the CDR3 is TGTGCCAGCAGTTTCTACAGGAACAATCAGCCCCAGCATTTT. The rearrangement links TRBV27 to TRBJ1-5; D may be TRBD1 (5 bases). This CDR3 is 14 amino acids long. Trimming took 3 bases from V and 3 from J, leaving 9 bases between them. Germline loops: CDR1 MNHEY, CDR2 SMNVEV (reference sequence).

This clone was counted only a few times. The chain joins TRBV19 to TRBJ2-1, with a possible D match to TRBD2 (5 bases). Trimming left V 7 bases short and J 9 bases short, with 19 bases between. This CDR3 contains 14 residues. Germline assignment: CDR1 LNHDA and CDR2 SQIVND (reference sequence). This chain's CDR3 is CASTPGNSRGEQFF. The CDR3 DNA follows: TGTGCCAGTACCCCGGGGAACTCTCGGGGTGAGCAGTTCTTC.

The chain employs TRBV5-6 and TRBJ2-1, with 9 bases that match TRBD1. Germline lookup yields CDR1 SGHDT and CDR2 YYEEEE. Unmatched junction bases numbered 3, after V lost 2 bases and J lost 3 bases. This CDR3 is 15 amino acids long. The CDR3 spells CASSFGDRVYNEQFF. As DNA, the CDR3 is TGTGCCAGCAGCTTCGGGGACAGGGTCTACAATGAGCAGTTCTTC.

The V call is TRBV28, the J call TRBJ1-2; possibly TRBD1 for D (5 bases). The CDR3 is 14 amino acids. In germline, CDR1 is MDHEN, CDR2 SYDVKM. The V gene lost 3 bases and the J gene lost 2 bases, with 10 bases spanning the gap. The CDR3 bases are TGTGCCAGCAGTTTGGAACAGGCCAACTATGGCTACACCTTC. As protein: CASSLEQANYGYTF.

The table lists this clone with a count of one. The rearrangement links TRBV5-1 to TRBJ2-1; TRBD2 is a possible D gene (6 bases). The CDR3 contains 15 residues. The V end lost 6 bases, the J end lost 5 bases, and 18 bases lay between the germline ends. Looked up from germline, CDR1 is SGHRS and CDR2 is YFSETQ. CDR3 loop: CASTPTHGTHNEQFF. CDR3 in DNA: TGCGCCAGCACCCCCACACATGGGACTCACAATGAGCAGTTCTTC.

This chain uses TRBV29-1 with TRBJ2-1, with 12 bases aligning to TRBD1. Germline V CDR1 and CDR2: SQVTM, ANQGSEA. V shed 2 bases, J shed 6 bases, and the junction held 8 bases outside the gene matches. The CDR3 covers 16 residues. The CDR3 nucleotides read TGCAGCGTTGAAATGTTTGGGACAGGGGGCTTCAATGAGCAGTTCTTC. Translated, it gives CSVEMFGTGGFNEQFF.

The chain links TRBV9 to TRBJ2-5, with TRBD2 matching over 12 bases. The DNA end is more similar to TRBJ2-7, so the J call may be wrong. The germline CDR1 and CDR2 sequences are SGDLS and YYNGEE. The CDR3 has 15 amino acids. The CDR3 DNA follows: TGTGCCAGCAGCGGGCTAGCGGGGGGGGGTGACGAGCAGTACTTC. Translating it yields CASSGLAGGGDEQYF.

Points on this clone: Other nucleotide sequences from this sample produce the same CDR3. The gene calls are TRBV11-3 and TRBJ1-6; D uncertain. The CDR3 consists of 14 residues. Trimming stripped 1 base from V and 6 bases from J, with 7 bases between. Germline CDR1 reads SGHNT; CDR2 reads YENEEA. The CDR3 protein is CASSLGHGNSPLHF. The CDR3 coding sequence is TGTGCCAGCAGCTTAGGCCACGGTAATTCACCCCTCCACTTT.

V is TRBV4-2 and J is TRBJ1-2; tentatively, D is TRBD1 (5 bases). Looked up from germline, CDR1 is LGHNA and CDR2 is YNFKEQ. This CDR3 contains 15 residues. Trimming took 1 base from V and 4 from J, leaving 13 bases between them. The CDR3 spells CASSQGRGRSYGYTF. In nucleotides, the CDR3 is TGTGCCAGCAGCCAAGGTCGGGGGAGATCCTATGGCTACACCTTC.

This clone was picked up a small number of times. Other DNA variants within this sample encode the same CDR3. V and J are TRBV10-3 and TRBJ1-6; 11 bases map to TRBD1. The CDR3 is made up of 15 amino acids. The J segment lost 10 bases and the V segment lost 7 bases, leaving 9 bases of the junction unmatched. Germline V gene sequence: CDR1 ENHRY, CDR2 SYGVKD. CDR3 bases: TGTGCCATCAACCATTCGGGACAGGGGGAATCACCCCTCCACTTT. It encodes CAINHSGQGESPLHF.

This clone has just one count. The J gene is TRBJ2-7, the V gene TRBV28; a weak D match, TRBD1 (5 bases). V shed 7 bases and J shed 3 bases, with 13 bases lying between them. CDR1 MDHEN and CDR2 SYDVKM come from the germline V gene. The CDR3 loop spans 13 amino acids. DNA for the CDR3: TGTGCCAGCACCCGACAGAGATTCTACGAGCAGTACTTC. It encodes CASTRQRFYEQYF.

The CDR3 loop is CASTQYAGEQFF. CDR3 sequence (DNA): TGTGCCAGCACTCAATATGCGGGTGAGCAGTTCTTC. The V call is TRBV6-6, the J call TRBJ2-1, with TRBD2 as a possible D gene (5 bases). This CDR3 region has 12 residues. The V gene's germline CDR1 is MNHNY and CDR2 SVGAGI (reference sequence). V was pared by 7 bases and J by 9 bases, with 13 bases between.

The CDR3: CASSMGQYTEAFF. In DNA form, the CDR3 reads TGTGCCAGTAGTATGGGACAGTACACTGAAGCTTTCTTT. The rearrangement links TRBV19 to TRBJ1-1; 7 bases align to TRBD1. This CDR3 has 13 amino acids. J lost 3 bases, V lost 3 bases, and 1 base had no gene match. Germline lookup yields CDR1 LNHDA and CDR2 SQIVND (reference sequence). Based on the CDR3 plus reference TRBV19 and TRBJ1-1, the full variable domain is DGGITQSPKYLFRKEGQNVTLSCEQNLNHDAMYWYRQDPGQGLRLIYYSQIVNDFQKGDIAEGYSVSREKKESFPLTVTSAQKNPTAFYLCASSMGQYTEAFFGQGTRLTVV.

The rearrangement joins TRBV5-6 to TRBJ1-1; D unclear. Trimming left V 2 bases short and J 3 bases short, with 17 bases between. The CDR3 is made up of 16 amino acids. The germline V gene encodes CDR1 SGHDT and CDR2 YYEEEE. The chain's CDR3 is CASSFGTQPLDTEAFF. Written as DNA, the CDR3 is TGTGCCAGCAGCTTTGGCACACAGCCCCTCGACACTGAAGCTTTCTTT.

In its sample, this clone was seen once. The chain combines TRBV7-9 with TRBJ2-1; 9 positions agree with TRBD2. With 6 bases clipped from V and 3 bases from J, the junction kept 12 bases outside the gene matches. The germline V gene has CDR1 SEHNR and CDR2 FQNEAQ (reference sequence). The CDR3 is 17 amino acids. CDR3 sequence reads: CASRKVSGRDIYNEQFF. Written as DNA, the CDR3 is TGTGCCAGCAGGAAGGTTAGCGGGAGAGATATCTACAATGAGCAGTTCTTC.

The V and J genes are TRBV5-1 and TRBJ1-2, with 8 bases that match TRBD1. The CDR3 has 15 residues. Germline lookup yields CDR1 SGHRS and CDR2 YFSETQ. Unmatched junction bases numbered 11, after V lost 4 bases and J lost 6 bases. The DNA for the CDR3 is TGCGCCAGCAGCGGTAAACAGGGGGTGATGGATGGCTACACCTTC. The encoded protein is CASSGKQGVMDGYTF.

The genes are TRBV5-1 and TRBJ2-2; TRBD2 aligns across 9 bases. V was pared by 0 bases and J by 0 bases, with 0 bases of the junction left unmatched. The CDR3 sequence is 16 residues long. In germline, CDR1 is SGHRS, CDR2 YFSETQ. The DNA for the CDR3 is TGCGCCAGCAGCTTGGGACTAGCGGCGAACACCGGGGAGCTGTTTTTT. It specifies CASSLGLAANTGELFF.

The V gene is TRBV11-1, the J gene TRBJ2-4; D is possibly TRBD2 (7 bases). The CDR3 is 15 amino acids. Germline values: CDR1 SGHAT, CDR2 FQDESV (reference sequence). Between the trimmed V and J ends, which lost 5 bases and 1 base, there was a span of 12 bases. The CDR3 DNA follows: TGTGCCAGCAGCCCCCGGGGGGCGGCCAAAAACATTCAGTACTTC. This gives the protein CASSPRGAAKNIQYF. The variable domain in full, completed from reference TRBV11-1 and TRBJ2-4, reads EAEVAQSPRYKITEKSQAVAFWCDPISGHATLYWYRQILGQGPELLVQFQDESVVDDSQLPKDRFSAERLKGVDSTLKIQPAELGDSAMYLCASSPRGAAKNIQYFGAGTRLSVL.